This T cell receptor beta chain was identified in a study of T cells in Graves' hyperthyroidism and ophthalmopathy. Trimming stripped 2 bases from V and 0 bases from J, with 10 bases between. The CDR3 totals 15 residues. Template material for amplifying TCR beta CDR3 regions consisted of RNA transcripts. The HTBI set primed first-round TCR CDR3 RT-PCR. MiXCR was run by TCRdb on the multiplex PCR reads, yielding one entry per CDR3 protein. This repertoire shows hundreds of thousands of distinct CDR3 sequences, approximately 15% found once; its top ten account for around 12%. The sequence derives from a woman between 45 and 65 years old with Graves' ophthalmopathy. The sequenced sample was blood. The chain links TRBV12-3 or TRBV12-4 to TRBJ1-1; D is unresolved. The CDR3 is CASSLSGLLNTEAFF. The DNA for the CDR3 is TGTGCCAGCAGTTTATCCGGACTCCTGAACACTGAAGCTTTCTTT.